This T cell receptor beta chain emerged from a study of cytomegalovirus exposure and HLA in healthy donors (dated by TCRdb to about 2017). Regarding the complete study: According to a later analysis, the 120 or so validation repertoires were produced on the same platform as the roughly 600 repertoires of the first cohort. A separate validation cohort of over 95 different subjects was used in addition to the roughly 670-subject first cohort. High-throughput TCR immunosequencing, statistical association of individual TCRs with disease status, and machine learning were combined to predict cytomegalovirus infection status. The study aimed to test whether signatures of past pathogen exposure could be identified by cataloging public T cell receptors.

Library preparation used the immunoSEQ multiplex PCR assay. From the authors' description of their analysis: A statistical classification framework was developed to diagnose cytomegalovirus status using the catalog of TCR beta chain sequences. This is the immuneACCESS table as TCRdb keeps it, with only in-frame sequences that have V and J called. A part of the clones is gone; compared with another copy, unresolved V genes explain less than half, and the rest is unexplained. D and trimming were read from the DNA, whereas the V and J calls and clone size are those reported in that table. The sample data list a few hundred thousand clones, and about 86% of these were observed just once. Of the sample, around 1% is held by the ten largest clones. The paper as a whole reports these results and caveats: Subsequent analysis determined that TCRs grouped into clusters in the first cohort also showed a tendency toward co-occurrence across the 130 or so validation repertoires, and roughly 95% of cluster scores exceeded 0. A later analysis lacked HLA typing for the validation cohort, so it scored co-occurrence in that cohort across all 110 or so repertoires. A few of the identified cytomegalovirus-associated TCR beta chains were confirmed in vitro to be specific for cytomegalovirus antigens. The classifier was reported to diagnose cytomegalovirus status with high specificity and sensitivity in both the original cohort and the validation cohort. The study gave a list of 150 to 200 TCR beta chains associated with cytomegalovirus. According to the authors, the approach could potentially be generalized to other disease states and immunological phenotypes. Most TCR sequences were seen in very few donors, while some public TCRs were found in many individuals.

Of note for this clone: Its antigen remains undetermined. No per-base quality is available; no much larger clone lies one base away.

Separate from the approximately 700-subject first cohort, the validation cohort of around 130 subjects was the group to which the donors belonged. At the junction V is shortened by 8 bases and J by 0 bases, with 5 bases in between. Spanning cysteine to phenylalanine, the CDR3 consists of 11 amino acids. The DNA shown is the 33-base CDR3, in frame from base 1. The germline V gene specifies SQVTM as CDR1 and ANQGSEA as CDR2. The chain is assembled from TRBV29-1 and TRBJ2-1; the D gene lacks a confident call. Specimen: PBMCs. This clonotype originated in a woman aged 18-29 years in good health and CMV-seronegative. The nucleotide sequence is TGCAGCTCACTCTCCTACAATGAGCAGTTCTTC. This translates into CSSLSYNEQFF.